What follows are 2 T cell receptor beta chains derived from one specimen sequenced in a study of blood T cell repertoires in COVID-19 (TCRdb year 2020). Library construction relied on the immunoSEQ multiplex PCR assay. What TCRdb holds here is the immuneACCESS table cut down to in-frame rearrangements. Part of the clones is not present; checked against another copy, under half of the missing clones reflect an unresolved V gene, and the others are unexplained. This sample lists 200,000 to 250,000 clones; 80% to 90% were detected once. The ten largest clones capture roughly 10% of the sample. Sequenced: peripheral blood. The source of these receptors is a man aged 50 or older with active or convalescent COVID-19.

This clone has just one count. The V and J genes are TRBV5-4 and TRBJ2-7; 10 positions agree with TRBD2. Germline V gene lookup returns CDR1 SGHNT and CDR2 YYREEE (reference sequence). V lost 2 bases, J lost 0 bases, and 2 bases stayed unmatched. The CDR3 contains 15 residues. The CDR3 region is CASSLRTSGSYEQYV. The CDR3 DNA reads TGTGCCAGCAGCTTAAGGACTAGCGGCTCCTACGAGCAGTACGTC.

The V and J genes are TRBV2 and TRBJ1-1; no clear D. The CDR3 has 15 residues. CDR1 is SNHLY, CDR2 FYNNEI, per germline. The germline V and J ends were trimmed by 3 bases and 0 bases, with 11 bases remaining between them. The CDR3 here is CASSDVVLMNTEAFF. Written as DNA, the CDR3 is TGTGCCAGCAGTGATGTAGTACTAATGAACACTGAAGCTTTCTTT.